This entry is about one TCR beta chain. Its specificity is not known. The data were taken from a study of cytomegalovirus exposure and HLA in healthy donors. Unmatched junction bases numbered 5, after V lost 6 bases and J lost 4 bases. The CDR3 runs to 13 residues. Germline values: CDR1 SGHAT, CDR2 FQNNGV. Findings of the study overall: It was about 150 TCR beta chains that were listed as cytomegalovirus-associated. The tendency of first-cohort TCR clusters to co-occur in the 90 to 150 validation repertoires was the finding of a later analysis.

Profiling relied on immunoSEQ multiplex PCR, and the TCRdb table lists in-frame clones only, not all of them. The repertoire holds under 140,000 clones, with roughly 89% as singletons. Specimen: PBMCs. The chain has TRBV11-2 and TRBJ1-2; TRBD1 matches at 7 bases. The TCR was taken from a woman under 30 in good health and CMV-seronegative. CDR3: CASRTGSTYGYTF. The DNA for the CDR3 is TGTGCCAGCAGGACAGGGTCTACCTATGGCTACACCTTC. Full variable domain (outside the CDR3, taken from reference TRBV11-2 and TRBJ1-2): EAGVAQSPRYKIIEKRQSVAFWCNPISGHATLYWYQQILGQGPKLLIQFQNNGVVDDSQLPKDRFSAERLKGVDSTLKIQPAKLEDSAVYLCASRTGSTYGYTFGSGTRLTVV.